The 15 T cell receptor beta chains given below trace back to one sample, sequenced in a study of control samples from healthy donors and cancer patients. Profiling relied on immunoSEQ multiplex PCR, and the TCRdb table lists in-frame clones only, not all of them. The sample consists of tens of thousands of clones, 85% to 95% of them appearing once. The sample taken for sequencing was PBMCs. These receptors all stem from a man in his thirties or forties with colorectal cancer.

This clone was seen a handful of times. The chain employs TRBV4-2 and TRBJ2-7; 8 bases line up with TRBD1. The trim removed 0 bases at V and 2 bases at J, leaving 3 bases unmatched. This CDR3 region has 15 residues. Per the germline V gene, CDR1 is LGHNA and CDR2 is YNFKEQ. The CDR3 DNA sequence: TGTGCCAGCAGCCAAGATCGGGGACAGGCCTACGAGCAGTACTTC. Translated: CASSQDRGQAYEQYF.

This clone has only one observation. The V and J genes are TRBV7-9 and TRBJ2-2; the D gene is possibly TRBD2 (7 bases). Germline-derived CDR1 and CDR2 are SEHNR and FQNEAQ (reference sequence). The CDR3 consists of 16 residues. Trimming cost V 5 bases and J 3 bases, with 16 bases left between them. The CDR3, as DNA: TGTGCCAGCAGCGGGAGGGGGGGCTACGACACCGGGGAGCTGTTTTTT. It translates to CASSGRGGYDTGELFF.

This chain joins TRBV10-3 and TRBJ2-5, with TRBD1 matching over 9 bases. CDR1 is ENHRY, CDR2 SYGVKD, per germline. The CDR3 consists of 15 residues. V dropped 2 bases and J dropped 5; count of bases not matched to a gene: 6. CDR3 protein: CAISEGDRARETQYF. In DNA form, the CDR3 reads TGTGCCATCAGTGAGGGGGACAGGGCTAGGGAGACCCAGTACTTC.

V is TRBV4-3 and J is TRBJ1-4; D gene unclear. This CDR3 is built from 16 residues. V shed 3 bases and J shed 1 base, with 12 bases lying between them. Germline lookup yields CDR1 LGHNA and CDR2 YSLEER. The CDR3 loop reads CASSHASLETNEKLFF. The CDR3 DNA is TGCGCCAGCAGCCACGCCTCCCTTGAAACTAATGAAAAACTGTTTTTT.

The V and J genes are TRBV19 and TRBJ2-3; 11 bases map to TRBD1. The V and J ends lost 7 bases and 5 bases, in that order; junction bases with no gene match: 5. The CDR3 spans 14 residues. Germline loops: CDR1 LNHDA, CDR2 SQIVND (reference sequence). The CDR3 protein is CASTDRGRGDTQYF. The CDR3 nucleotides read TGTGCCAGTACGGACAGGGGGCGCGGAGATACGCAGTATTTT. The full variable domain, completed using reference TRBV19 and TRBJ2-3, is DGGITQSPKYLFRKEGQNVTLSCEQNLNHDAMYWYRQDPGQGLRLIYYSQIVNDFQKGDIAEGYSVSREKKESFPLTVTSAQKNPTAFYLCASTDRGRGDTQYFGPGTRLTVL.

V usage is TRBV6-5 and J usage is TRBJ1-1, with D maybe TRBD1 (5 bases). Germline-derived CDR1 and CDR2 are MNHEY and SVGAGI. With 4 bases removed from V and 0 bases from J, the gap between germline ends came to 9 bases. CDR3 length: 14 residues. The CDR3 region is CASSSGLLNTEAFF. The CDR3 bases are TGTGCCAGCAGTTCGGGACTTTTGAACACTGAAGCTTTCTTT.

The chain recombines TRBV25-1 with TRBJ2-3; D perhaps matches TRBD1 (6 bases). CDR1 MGHDK and CDR2 SYGVNS come from the germline V gene. The V gene lost 7 bases and the J gene lost 2 bases, with 10 bases spanning the gap. CDR3 length equals 13 residues. The CDR3: CASMRTATDTQYF. The CDR3 DNA reads TGTGCCAGCATGAGGACAGCCACAGATACGCAGTATTTT.

The chain recombines TRBV19 with TRBJ2-2, with TRBD1 as a possible D gene (5 bases). V shed 3 bases and J shed 10 bases, with 12 bases lying between them. There are 13 residues in the CDR3. The V gene's germline CDR1 is LNHDA and CDR2 SQIVND (reference sequence). CDR3 in amino acids: CASSMGLKSELFF. DNA for the CDR3: TGTGCCAGTAGTATGGGGCTCAAATCGGAGCTGTTTTTT.

V is TRBV14 and J is TRBJ2-3, with 8 bases matching TRBD2. CDR1 is SGHDN and CDR2 is FVKESK in the germline V gene. The CDR3 is made up of 16 amino acids. J gave up 2 bases and V 5 bases, and 9 bases lay outside the gene matches. The CDR3, as DNA: TGTGCCAGCAGCACTACGACGGGGGGGTACACAGATACGCAGTATTTT. Amino acid sequence: CASSTTTGGYTDTQYF.

This chain connects TRBV19 to TRBJ1-2; TRBD1 might be the D (5 bases). Germline CDR1 is LNHDA and CDR2 is SQIVND (reference sequence). The CDR3 length is 15 residues. Trimming removed 7 bases at V and 3 bases at J, with 18 bases between. The CDR3 coding sequence is TGTGCCAGTACGGCCCCTGGGGGAATAGACTATGGCTACACCTTC. It is translated as CASTAPGGIDYGYTF.

This chain uses TRBV11-3 with TRBJ2-1; 14 bases map to TRBD2. The CDR3 extends over 20 amino acids. V shed 0 bases, J shed 9 bases, and the junction held 16 bases outside the gene matches. From germline, CDR1 is SGHNT and CDR2 YENEEA. DNA of the CDR3: TGTGCCAGCAGCTTAGACCTACGGAGGACTAGCGGGGGGTCCTTTGGTGAGCAGTTCTTC. Residues: CASSLDLRRTSGGSFGEQFF. Full variable domain (missing parts from reference TRBV11-3 and TRBJ2-1): EAGVVQSPRYKIIEKKQPVAFWCNPISGHNTLYWYLQNLGQGPELLIRYENEEAVDDSQLPKDRFSAERLKGVDSTLKIQPAELGDSAVYLCASSLDLRRTSGGSFGEQFFGPGTRLTVL.

The chain joins TRBV7-9 to TRBJ1-1, with D unresolved. Germline-derived CDR1 and CDR2 are SEHNR and FQNEAQ (reference sequence). Trimming stripped 5 bases from V and 0 bases from J, with 10 bases between. The length of the CDR3 is 14 residues. CDR3 residues: CASSQGRMNTEAFF. In nucleotides, the CDR3 is TGTGCCAGCAGCCAAGGACGGATGAACACTGAAGCTTTCTTT.

CDR3 coding DNA: TGTGCCAGTAGTATAAAACCTGCCCGGACAGGGGGCGATCAGCCCCAGCATTTT. Its protein product is CASSIKPARTGGDQPQHF. V is TRBV19 and J is TRBJ1-5, with 11 bases fitting TRBD1. This CDR3 spans 18 amino acids. The J segment lost 5 bases and the V segment lost 2 bases, leaving 11 bases of the junction unmatched. The germline V gene has CDR1 LNHDA and CDR2 SQIVND (reference sequence).

The chain employs TRBV20-1 and TRBJ2-3; D ambiguous. The CDR3 extends over 10 amino acids. The V gene's germline CDR1 is DFQATT and CDR2 SNEGSKA (reference sequence). V lost 1 base, J lost 5 bases, and 1 base lay in between. The CDR3 sequence is CSARVDTQYF. CDR3 in DNA: TGCAGTGCTAGAGTAGATACGCAGTATTTT.

CDR3 protein: CASSALRGTHGYTF. The CDR3 region has the DNA TGTGCCAGTAGTGCCCTAAGGGGGACTCATGGCTACACCTTC. The V gene is TRBV19, the J gene TRBJ1-2, with D possibly matching TRBD1 (6 bases). Trimming took 5 bases from V and 6 from J, leaving 16 bases between them. The CDR3 spans 14 residues. Germline V gene lookup returns CDR1 LNHDA and CDR2 SQIVND (reference sequence).